Given below is one T cell receptor beta chain in context. Produced via immunoSEQ multiplex PCR; TCRdb's table is partial and in-frame only. The data show 68,000 or so clones, with approximately 91% seen just once and 2.9% held by the top ten. J lost 4 bases, V lost 1 base, and 5 bases had no gene match. Germline V gene data show CDR1 as SGHRS and CDR2 as YFSETQ. This CDR3 contains 15 residues. These data are taken from a study of lymphopenia after photon versus proton radiotherapy. The sample in question was peripheral blood, obtained from a patient treated with photon-based radiotherapy. The sequence was obtained from a woman in her 70s with pancreatic cancer. The V and J genes are TRBV5-1 and TRBJ2-5, with TRBD1 matching 9 bases. CDR3 in amino acids: CASSLNRGRGETQYF. The CDR3 nucleotides read TGCGCCAGCAGCTTGAACAGGGGGCGAGGAGAGACCCAGTACTTC.